What follows describes a single T cell receptor beta chain. In its sample, this clone was seen a few times. Its antigen has not been determined. The input lacks base qualities; no much larger clone sits a single base away. This sample was taken from a study of blood T cell repertoires in COVID-19 (dated by TCRdb to about 2020). Background for the entire study: Collaborator samples came from the United States, Italy and Spain and covered acute and convalescent phases of COVID-19. Nearly every sample came with metadata listing a de-identified subject ID, COVID-19 status, age in years and sex. The prospective study material was composed of cDNA or gDNA derived from T cells, B-cell-depleted T cells, or PBMCs. HLA class I and class II types, where available, came from metadata supplied by the sample provider rather than from assay-based typing. Deeply sampled blood TCRbeta repertoires from subjects exposed to, actively infected with, or recovered from COVID-19 were included in the dataset. The repertoires were released in a freely available public database intended as a resource for research on the immune response to SARS-CoV-2. The samples were drawn from the first 160 participants of the ongoing ImmuneRACE study and from roughly 1,300 subjects provided by 6 global collaborators.

Paper-wide results and their limitations: The quantity of clinical and demographic metadata differed by source and by participant and was supplied without curation.

There are 15 amino acids in the CDR3, from cysteine to phenylalanine inclusive. Only the CDR3 DNA stays, 45 bases, in frame from base 1. CDR1 and CDR2, per the germline V gene, are LGHNA and YSLEER. The germline V end is reduced by 1 base and the J end by 2 bases; junction bases left unmatched: 4. The collaborating institutions used their own protocols to collect whole blood in K2EDTA tubes. For TCRbeta analysis, collaborators shipped samples as frozen whole blood, isolated PBMCs, or DNA extracted from either of those sample types. The immunoSEQ Assay, a bias-controlled multiplex PCR, was used to amplify TCRbeta CDR3 regions from genomic DNA. The published analysis was carried out like this. The number of nucleated cells in each sample was estimated from the amplification of reference gene primers within the assay. To quantify the absolute abundance of each unique TCRbeta CDR3 rearrangement, sequence reads were collapsed and filtered. For each sample, productive Simpson clonality was calculated as the square root of Simpson's diversity index across productive rearrangements. Here the immuneACCESS table is served through TCRdb, limited to in-frame sequences with V and J called. Missing clones are a known gap in these copies; in checked studies unresolved V genes cover under half, and the rest lacks a known reason. D and trimming come from the DNA, and the V and J calls and clone size come from that table. This sample holds around 120,000 clones; almost 70% were observed only once. About 2.2% of the sample goes to the ten largest clones.

The V and J genes are TRBV4-3 and TRBJ2-7, with 8 bases in between that match TRBD2. The TCR comes from a woman in her 70s with acute or convalescent COVID-19. The sample taken for sequencing was peripheral blood. The CDR3 reads as follows: CASSQGAGDPYEQYF. The nucleotide sequence reads TGCGCCAGCAGCCAAGGAGCGGGGGACCCCTACGAGCAGTACTTC.